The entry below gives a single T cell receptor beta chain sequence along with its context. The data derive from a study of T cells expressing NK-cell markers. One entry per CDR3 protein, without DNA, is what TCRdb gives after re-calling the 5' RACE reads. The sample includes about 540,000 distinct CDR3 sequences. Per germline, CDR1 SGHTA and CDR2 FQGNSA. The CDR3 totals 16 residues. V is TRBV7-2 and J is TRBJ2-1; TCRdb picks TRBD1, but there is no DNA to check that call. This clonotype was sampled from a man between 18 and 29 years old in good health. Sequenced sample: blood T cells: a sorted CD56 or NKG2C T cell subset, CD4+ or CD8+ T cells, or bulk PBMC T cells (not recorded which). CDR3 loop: CASSFSWGNSYNEQFF.